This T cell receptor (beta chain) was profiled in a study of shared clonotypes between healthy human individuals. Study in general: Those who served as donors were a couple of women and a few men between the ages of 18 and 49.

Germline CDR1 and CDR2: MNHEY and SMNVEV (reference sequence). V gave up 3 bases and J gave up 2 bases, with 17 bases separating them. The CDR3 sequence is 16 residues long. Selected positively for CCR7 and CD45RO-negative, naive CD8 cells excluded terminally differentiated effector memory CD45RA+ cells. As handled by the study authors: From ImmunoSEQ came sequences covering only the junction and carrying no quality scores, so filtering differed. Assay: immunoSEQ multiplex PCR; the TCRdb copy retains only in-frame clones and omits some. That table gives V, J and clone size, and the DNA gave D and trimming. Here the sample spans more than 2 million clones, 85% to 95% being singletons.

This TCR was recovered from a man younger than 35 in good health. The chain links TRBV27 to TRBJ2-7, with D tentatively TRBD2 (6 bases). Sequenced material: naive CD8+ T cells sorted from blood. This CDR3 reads CASSFMGGDGAYEQYF. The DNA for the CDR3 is TGTGCCAGCAGTTTCATGGGCGGGGACGGAGCCTACGAGCAGTACTTC.